The clone carrying this TCR beta chain was recorded a few times. Original methodology: Estimated nucleated cell counts came from reference gene primer amplification. The assay was immunoSEQ multiplex PCR, and TCRdb's table has in-frame clones only and misses some. The DNA gave D and trimming, while V, J and clone size come from that table. The sample carries fewer than 200,000 clones, roughly 87% recorded once. The data originate from a study of blood T cell repertoires in COVID-19. At the level of the study: From the United States, Italy and Spain came samples of acute and convalescent COVID-19. Sources were T cells, B-cell-depleted T cells, or PBMCs; the material itself was cDNA or gDNA.

V gave up 4 bases and J gave up 4 bases; unmatched junction bases: 7. This CDR3 spans 15 amino acids. Germline V gene sequence: CDR1 SGDLS, CDR2 YYNGEE. Sequencing was carried out using peripheral blood. The chain uses TRBV9 and TRBJ1-4, with 7 bases that match TRBD1. The source is a woman in her seventies with acute or convalescent COVID-19. CDR3 in DNA: TGTGCCAGCAGCCCCCAGACAGGGCTTAATGAAAAACTGTTTTTT. It specifies CASSPQTGLNEKLFF. Variable domain in full (rest from reference TRBV9 and TRBJ1-4): DSGVTQTPKHLITATGQRVTLRCSPRSGDLSVYWYQQSLDQGLQFLIQYYNGEERAKGNILERFSAQQFPDLHSELNLSSLELGDSALYFCASSPQTGLNEKLFFGSGTQLSVL.